The 14 T cell receptor beta chains reported below all come from one sample, sequenced in a study of T cells in Graves' hyperthyroidism and ophthalmopathy. Amplified TCR beta CDR3 regions derived from RNA transcripts. In the first-round RT-PCR of the TCR CDR3, the HTBI primer set was used. TCRdb recomputed calls from the multiplex PCR reads with MiXCR, one row per CDR3 protein. Here the sample spans over 400,000 distinct CDR3 sequences, 22% being singletons. Sequencing was done on a sample of blood. These receptor sequences come from a woman in her sixties or seventies with Graves' ophthalmopathy.

The genes are TRBV4-3 and TRBJ1-4; no clear D gene. The germline V gene encodes CDR1 LGHNA and CDR2 YSLEER. Trimming removed 7 bases from V and 4 bases from J, with 19 bases in between. The CDR3 spans 16 residues. The CDR3 sequence: CASTRAGASHNEKLFF. For the CDR3, the DNA is TGCGCCAGCACGAGAGCAGGCGCGAGTCATAATGAAAAACTGTTTTTT.

This clonotype was seen a few times. The V and J genes are TRBV20-1 and TRBJ1-1, with a possible D match to TRBD1 (5 bases). This CDR3 has 15 residues. CDR1 is DFQATT and CDR2 is SNEGSKA in the germline V gene (reference sequence). V was shortened by 1 base and J by 1 base, with 13 bases between the two germline ends. CDR3 in DNA: TGCAGTGCTAGAGCCTCCGGGACGGAGAACACTGAAGCTTTCTTT. This gives the protein CSARASGTENTEAFF.

The chain links TRBV20-1 to TRBJ2-7; 10 bases map to TRBD1. The germline CDR1 and CDR2 sequences are DFQATT and SNEGSKA (reference sequence). The CDR3 extends over 11 amino acids. The CDR3 loop is CRVGQGGEQYF. The CDR3 DNA follows: TGCAGGGTAGGACAGGGGGGCGAGCAGTACTTC.

The table lists this clonotype with many counts. The gene calls are TRBV2 and TRBJ2-5; the match to TRBD2 covers 8 bases. Germline CDR1 is SNHLY and CDR2 is FYNNEI. J lost 1 base, V lost 5 bases, and 12 bases had no gene match. The CDR3 covers 17 residues. The CDR3 DNA reads as TGTGCCAGCAGTAAGGAGGGGAGCGGGGGCGTCCAAGAGACCCAGTACTTC. This gives the protein CASSKEGSGGVQETQYF.

The chain is built from TRBV3-1 and TRBJ2-2; D tentatively fits TRBD1 or TRBD2 (5 bases each). The CDR3 runs 15 residues. With 4 bases removed from V and 6 bases from J, the gap between germline ends came to 15 bases. From germline, CDR1 is LGHDT and CDR2 YNNKEL (reference sequence). CDR3 in amino acids: CASSLPGTFSGELFF. The CDR3 DNA reads as TGTGCCAGCAGCCTGCCGGGGACCTTCTCCGGGGAGCTGTTTTTT.

The J gene is TRBJ1-1, the V gene TRBV18; TRBD1 is a possible D gene (5 bases). The germline gives CDR1 KGHSH, CDR2 LQKENI. The CDR3 length is 15 residues. V lost 3 bases and J 0 bases, leaving 11 bases between the germline ends. The DNA of the CDR3 is TGTGCCAGCTCACCTAGCGCGACAGTGAACACTGAAGCTTTCTTT. It specifies CASSPSATVNTEAFF.

This clonotype has ten or more counts. V gene TRBV7-9 combines with J gene TRBJ2-2, with unresolved D. CDR3 length: 16 amino acids. Germline CDR1 reads SEHNR; CDR2 reads FQNEAQ (reference sequence). With 5 bases removed from V and 5 bases from J, the gap between germline ends came to 18 bases. The CDR3 protein is CASSRRVGGTTGELFF. The CDR3 DNA reads as TGTGCCAGCAGCCGTCGTGTCGGCGGTACGACCGGGGAGCTGTTTTTT.

This clonotype was seen only a few times. V and J are TRBV5-1 and TRBJ1-1; TRBD1 aligns across 10 bases. Trimming took 2 bases from V and 1 from J; bases not matched to a gene: 5. The CDR3 is 16 residues long. Germline CDR1 and CDR2: SGHRS and YFSETQ. CDR3 coding DNA: TGCGCCAGCAGCTTTGACAGGGGGCAGGAGAACACTGAAGCTTTCTTT. Its translation is CASSFDRGQENTEAFF.

This chain's CDR3 is CSARDSGLADTGELFF. As DNA, the CDR3 is TGCAGTGCTAGAGATTCCGGACTAGCGGACACCGGGGAGCTGTTTTTT. The chain couples TRBV20-1 to TRBJ2-2, with 10 bases aligning to TRBD2. The CDR3 sequence is 16 residues long. Germline-derived CDR1 and CDR2 are DFQATT and SNEGSKA (reference sequence). The junction had 4 bases not matched to a gene; V was cut back by 0 bases and J by 3 bases.

The rearrangement uses TRBV20-1 and TRBJ1-1; the D is unclear. The CDR3 has 12 amino acids. Trimming took off 1 base at V and 1 base at J, with 4 bases between the two ends. Germline CDR1 reads DFQATT; CDR2 reads SNEGSKA (reference sequence). CDR3 nucleotide sequence: TGCAGTGCTAGAGTAGCGAACACTGAAGCTTTCTTT. This encodes CSARVANTEAFF.

The V and J genes are TRBV27 and TRBJ1-3, with D hard to call. Germline V lookup: CDR1 MNHEY, CDR2 SMNVEV (reference sequence). Trimming removed 8 bases at V and 1 base at J, with 15 bases between. The CDR3 is 15 residues long. The CDR3 DNA sequence: TGTGCCAGCCGCTCCGGGATAGGTTCTGGAAACACCATATATTTT. Its translation: CASRSGIGSGNTIYF.

This clonotype was recorded a few times. V and J are TRBV20-1 and TRBJ2-2; 10 nucleotides line up with TRBD2. This CDR3 comprises 14 residues. Germline V gene lookup returns CDR1 DFQATT and CDR2 SNEGSKA (reference sequence). V was pared by 5 bases and J by 1 base, with 1 base of the junction left unmatched. CDR3 loop: CSASSGRNTGELFF. The CDR3 nucleotides are TGCAGTGCTTCTAGCGGGAGGAACACCGGGGAGCTGTTTTTT.

The chain recombines TRBV4-2 with TRBJ1-2; D perhaps matches TRBD1 (6 bases). Germline CDR1 and CDR2: LGHNA and YNFKEQ. V was clipped by 3 bases and J by 6 bases, with 23 bases between them. The CDR3 totals 17 residues. CDR3 loop: CASSQEPGTPLGDGYTF. The CDR3 bases are TGTGCCAGCAGCCAGGAACCCGGGACACCGCTTGGGGATGGCTACACCTTC.

Comments on this clonotype: Relative to the germline gene, one junction end is altered; a read error may explain this. This chain connects TRBV7-3 to TRBJ1-4, with a possible D match to TRBD1 (5 bases). The CDR3 has 15 amino acids. The germline gives CDR1 SGHTA, CDR2 FQGTGA. CDR3 region: CASSLTGGLNEKPFF. CDR3 DNA sequence: TGTGCCAGCAGCCTAACCGGGGGATTGAATGAAAAACCGTTTTTT. Using reference TRBV7-3 and TRBJ1-4 for the parts outside the CDR3, the full variable domain is GAGVSQTPSNKVTEKGKYVELRCDPISGHTALYWYRQSLGQGPEFLIYFQGTGAADDSGLPNDRFFAVRPEGSVSTLKIQRTERGDSAVYLCASSLTGGLNEKPFFGSGTQLSVL.